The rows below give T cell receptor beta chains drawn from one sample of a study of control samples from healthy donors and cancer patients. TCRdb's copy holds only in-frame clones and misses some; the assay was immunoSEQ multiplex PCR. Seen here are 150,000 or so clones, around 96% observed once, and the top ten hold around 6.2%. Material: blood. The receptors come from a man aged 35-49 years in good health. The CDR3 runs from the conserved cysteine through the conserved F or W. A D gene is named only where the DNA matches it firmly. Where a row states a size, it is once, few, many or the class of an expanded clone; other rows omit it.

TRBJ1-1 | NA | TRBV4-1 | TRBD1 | TGCGCCAGCAGCCAGGGGACAGGGGTTACTGAAGCTTTCTTT | CASSQGTGVTEAFF
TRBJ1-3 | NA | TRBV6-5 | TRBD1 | TGTGCCAGCACACAGGGGCTCGAGGGAAACACCATATATTTT | CASTQGLEGNTIYF
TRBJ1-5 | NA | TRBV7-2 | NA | TGTGCCAGCAGCTTAGCCGGACCTGGGAGCAATCAGCCCCAGCATTTT | CASSLAGPGSNQPQHF
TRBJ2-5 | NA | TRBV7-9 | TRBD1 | TGTGCCAGCAGCTCCCCGGCCCTAGGGGGACAGTGGGAGACCCAGTACTTC | CASSSPALGGQWETQYF
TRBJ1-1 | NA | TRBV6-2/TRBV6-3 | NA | TGTGCCAGCAGTTTGACAGAACAAACTGAAGCTTTCTTT | CASSLTEQTEAFF
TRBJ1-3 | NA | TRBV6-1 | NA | TGTGCCAGCAGTGAAACCGGGGGCTCTGGAAACACCATATATTTT | CASSETGGSGNTIYF
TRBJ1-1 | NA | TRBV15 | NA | TGTGCCACCAGCAGAGACAGGGGCCCCGGCGAAGCTTTCTTT | CATSRDRGPGEAFF
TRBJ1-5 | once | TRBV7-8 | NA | TGTGCCAGCAGCCGGATAGGGGCGGGGGAGAGTCAGCCCCAGCATTTT | CASSRIGAGESQPQHF
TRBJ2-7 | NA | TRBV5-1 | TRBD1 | TGCGCCAGCAGTCAGACAGGGTACGAGCAGTACTTC | CASSQTGYEQYF
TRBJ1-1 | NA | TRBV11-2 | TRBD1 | TGTGCCAGCAGCTTAGTAGGGGGCCCGAACACTGAAGCTTTCTTT | CASSLVGGPNTEAFF
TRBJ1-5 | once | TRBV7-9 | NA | TGTGCCAGCAGCGAGACAGTTCATCAGCCCCAGCATTTT | CASSETVHQPQHF
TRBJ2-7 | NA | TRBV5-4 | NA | TGTGCCAGCAGCTTATCAGACGCAGCCTACGAGCAGTACTTC | CASSLSDAAYEQYF
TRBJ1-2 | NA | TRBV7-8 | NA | TGTGCCAGCAGCCCCCCGGGGGCGGAGGGCTACACCTTC | CASSPPGAEGYTF
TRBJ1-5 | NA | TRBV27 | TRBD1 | TGTGCCAGCAGTCCCGGACAGGGAAGCAATCAGCCCCAGCATTTT | CASSPGQGSNQPQHF
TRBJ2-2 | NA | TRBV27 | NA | TGTGCCAGCAGTTTGGGGGGCACCGGGGAGCTGTTTTTT | CASSLGGTGELFF
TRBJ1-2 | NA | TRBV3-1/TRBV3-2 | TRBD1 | TGTGCCAGCAGCCCCGGGACAGGGATTAACTATGGCTACACCTTC | CASSPGTGINYGYTF
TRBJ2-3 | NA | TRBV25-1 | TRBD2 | TGTGCCAGCAGGGTTAGCGGGGGGACCACAGATACGCAGTATTTT | CASRVSGGTTDTQYF
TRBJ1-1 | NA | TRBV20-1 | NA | TGCAGTGCTAGTATCACGAACACTGAAGCTTTCTTT | CSASITNTEAFF
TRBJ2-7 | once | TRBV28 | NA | TGTGCCAGCTTGTGGAAGGGGACCTACGAGCAGTACTTC | CASLWKGTYEQYF
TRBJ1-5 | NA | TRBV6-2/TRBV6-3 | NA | TGTGCCAGCAGCCGAAAGCAGTACGGCAATCAGCCCCAGCATTTT | CASSRKQYGNQPQHF
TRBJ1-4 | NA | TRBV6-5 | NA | TGTGCCAGCAGCCGGGCGGGGAATGAAAAACTGTTTTTT | CASSRAGNEKLFF
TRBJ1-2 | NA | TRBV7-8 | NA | TGTGCCAGCAGTCGCACGCGGCGCACGGGGGGCTATGGCTACACCTTC | CASSRTRRTGGYGYTF
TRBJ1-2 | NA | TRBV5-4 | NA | TGTGCCAGCAGCCCGACAGATCCTAACTATGGCTACACCTTC | CASSPTDPNYGYTF
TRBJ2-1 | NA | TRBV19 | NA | TGTGCCAGTAGTAAGGTAGGGGGACGCTCCTACAATGAGCAGTTCTTC | CASSKVGGRSYNEQFF
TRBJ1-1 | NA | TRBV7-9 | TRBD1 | TGTGCCAGCAGCTTAGGGGGACAGGGGGAAGCTTTCTTT | CASSLGGQGEAFF
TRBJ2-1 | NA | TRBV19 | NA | TGTGCCAGTAGGTCGATGTGGTTGGACAATGAGCAGTTCTTC | CASRSMWLDNEQFF
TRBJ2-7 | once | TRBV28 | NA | TGTGCCAGCAGTTCCCCGGCCTCGGCCTCCTACGAGCAGTACTTC | CASSSPASASYEQYF
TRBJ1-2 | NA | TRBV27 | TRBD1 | TGTGCCAGCAGTCCTGACAGGCAGGGGGCCTTCTATGGCTACACCTTC | CASSPDRQGAFYGYTF
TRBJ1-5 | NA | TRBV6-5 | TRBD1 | TGTGCCAGCACGGGACAGTTCAATCAGCCCCAGCATTTT | CASTGQFNQPQHF
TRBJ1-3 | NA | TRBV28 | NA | TGTGCCAGCAGGACCCCAGGCACCTCTGGAAACACCATATATTTT | CASRTPGTSGNTIYF
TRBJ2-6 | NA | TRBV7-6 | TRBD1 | TGTGCCAGCAGCAAGCGACAGGGGTGGGACCTCTCTGGGGCCAACGTCCTGACTTTC | CASSKRQGWDLSGANVLTF
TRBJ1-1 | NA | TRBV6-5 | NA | TGTGCCAGCTCCGTACAGCTGAACACTGAAGCTTTCTTT | CASSVQLNTEAFF
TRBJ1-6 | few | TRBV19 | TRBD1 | TGTGCCAGTAGTATCAAGGGACAGTATAATTCACCCCTCCACTTT | CASSIKGQYNSPLHF
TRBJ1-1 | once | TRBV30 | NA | TGTGCCTGGAGTTATACAGGGAGGGGGACTGAAGCTTTCTTT | CAWSYTGRGTEAFF
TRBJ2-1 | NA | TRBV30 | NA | TGTGCCTGGAGTGCGGGGCTCGCCGGGGATGAGCAGTTCTTC | CAWSAGLAGDEQFF
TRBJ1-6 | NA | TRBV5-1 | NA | TGCGCCAGCAGCTTGGCCAGTACAGCATCACCCCTCCACTTT | CASSLASTASPLHF
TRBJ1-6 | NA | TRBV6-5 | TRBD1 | TGTGCCAGCAGTTACGGGACAGGGGATTCACCCCTCCACTTT | CASSYGTGDSPLHF
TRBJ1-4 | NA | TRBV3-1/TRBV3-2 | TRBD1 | TGTGCCAGCAGCCCCTCGACAGGGAGGAATGAAAAACTGTTTTTT | CASSPSTGRNEKLFF
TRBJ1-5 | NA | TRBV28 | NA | TGTGCCAGCAGTCTGCAAGGGGGGGGAGGGCATTTT | CASSLQGGGGHF
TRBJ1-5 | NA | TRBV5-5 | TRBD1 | TGTGCCAGCAGCCACAGGGGGACCGAAAGGTATCAGCCCCAGCATTTT | CASSHRGTERYQPQHF
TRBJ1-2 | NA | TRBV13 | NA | TGTGCCAGCAGAGCCGGCCCCGAGCGGCATTTGAACTATGGCTACACCTTC | CASRAGPERHLNYGYTF
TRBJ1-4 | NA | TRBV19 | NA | TGTGCCAGTAGTATTTACGGAGAGTCGAAACTGTTTTTT | CASSIYGESKLFF
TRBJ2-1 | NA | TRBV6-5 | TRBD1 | TGTGCCAGCAGTACCGGGACAGGGGGGATAACTGAGCAGTTCTTC | CASSTGTGGITEQFF
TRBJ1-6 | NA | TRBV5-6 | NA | TGTGCCAGCAGCCAAAGGTGGGGCTCCTATAATTCACCCCTCCACTTT | CASSQRWGSYNSPLHF
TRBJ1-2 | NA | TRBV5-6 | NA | TGTGCCAGCTCGACAGGTCTCGATTCCTATGGCTACACCTTC | CASSTGLDSYGYTF
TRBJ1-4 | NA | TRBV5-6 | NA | TGTGCCAGCAGCGGGAACGATGAAAAACTGTTTTTT | CASSGNDEKLFF
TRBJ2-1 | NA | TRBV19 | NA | TGTGCCAGTAGTATAGTAAGGGGAGCCTCCTACAATGAGCAGTTCTTC | CASSIVRGASYNEQFF
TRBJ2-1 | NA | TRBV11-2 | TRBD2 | TGTGCCAGCAGCCTAGCGGGGGGGCCCGGTGAGCAGTTCTTC | CASSLAGGPGEQFF
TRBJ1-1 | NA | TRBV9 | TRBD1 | TGTGCCAGCAGCCCCAGACAGGGGAACACTGAAGCTTTCTTT | CASSPRQGNTEAFF
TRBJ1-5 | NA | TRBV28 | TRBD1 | TGTGCCAGCAGTTACAGGGGCCTTTATAGCAATCAGCCCCAGCATTTT | CASSYRGLYSNQPQHF
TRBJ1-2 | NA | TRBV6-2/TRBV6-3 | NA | TGTGCCAGCAGTTACGGAGGGGGCTATGGCTACACCTTC | CASSYGGGYGYTF
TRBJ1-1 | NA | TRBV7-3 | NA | TGTGCCAGCAGCCGAGACACCTACACTGAAGCTTTCTTT | CASSRDTYTEAFF
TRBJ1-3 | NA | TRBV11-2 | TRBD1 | TGTGCCAGCAGCCTTAGCCAGGGGGCCGGAAACACCATATATTTT | CASSLSQGAGNTIYF